This T cell receptor (beta chain) is drawn from a study of cytomegalovirus exposure and HLA in healthy donors. Findings and caveats of the study: Researchers counted over 150 TCR beta chains as cytomegalovirus-associated. The study reported that TCR beta sequences accurately predicted HLA-A and HLA-B alleles in most subjects. In a later analysis, HLA-associated TCR beta chains were more clonally expanded than equally common others. Analyses of presence/absence relied on an assumption of roughly uniform sequencing depth across donors.

This CDR3 region has 15 residues. Germline values: CDR1 SGHAT, CDR2 FQNNGV. Trimming removed 4 bases from V and 4 bases from J; junction bases left unmatched: 4. The sample holds a few counts of this clone. Its antigen remains unknown. It was with 60 Vbeta and 13 Jbeta primers that the PCR ran. The protocol was immunoSEQ multiplex PCR, while the TCRdb copy is restricted to in-frame clones and leaves out a portion. The sample carries over 90,000 clones, about four fifths recorded once. This TCR came from a female donor in good health and CMV-seropositive. The chain uses TRBV11-2 and TRBJ2-1; 10 nucleotides match TRBD2. The sequencing sample was made of PBMCs. The CDR3 spells CASSSSAGGYNEQFF. The CDR3 nucleotides are TGTGCCAGCAGCTCCTCAGCGGGGGGGTACAATGAGCAGTTCTTC.